The 10 T cell receptor beta chains presented below share a single source sample, sequenced in a study of radiation and T cells in renal cell carcinoma. The repertoire was sequenced with immunoSEQ multiplex PCR; TCRdb's copy has only in-frame clones and lacks some. The data contain tens of thousands of clones, 58% of them seen just once; the ten biggest clones take up about 20%. Treatment reported: treatment-naive control, cytoreductive nephrectomy. The source material was tumor tissue, sampled from a patient whose treatment was nephrectomy without radiotherapy. The receptors were gathered from a man in his forties or fifties with renal cell carcinoma.

V gene TRBV6-5 combines with J gene TRBJ1-2, with 8 bases identical to TRBD1. Germline V gene sequence: CDR1 MNHEY, CDR2 SVGAGI. V trimming: 6 bases; J trimming: 8 bases; junction bases outside the gene matches: 5. CDR3 length equals 12 residues. The CDR3 region is CASRSTGEGYTF. The DNA for the CDR3 is TGTGCCAGCAGATCGACAGGGGAAGGCTACACCTTC.

This sequence joins TRBV5-6 and TRBJ1-1, with TRBD1 identical over 8 bases. The CDR3 sequence is 15 residues long. CDR1 is SGHDT, CDR2 YYEEEE, per germline. V shed 4 bases, J shed 3 bases, and the junction held 8 bases outside the gene matches. The CDR3 protein is CASSRGQGLDTEAFF. The CDR3 nucleotides are TGTGCCAGCAGCCGTGGACAGGGTCTTGACACTGAAGCTTTCTTT.

The chain links TRBV28 to TRBJ1-1; no reliable D call. In germline, CDR1 is MDHEN, CDR2 SYDVKM. The CDR3 length is 11 residues. V was clipped by 8 bases and J by 5 bases, with 9 bases between them. The CDR3 spells CASGRETEAFF. CDR3 DNA: TGTGCCAGCGGGCGGGAAACTGAAGCTTTCTTT.

The table lists this clone with many counts. The chain combines TRBV18 with TRBJ1-2, with D possibly TRBD1 on 5 matching bases. Germline lookup yields CDR1 KGHSH and CDR2 LQKENI. The CDR3 covers 12 residues. Trimming took off 2 bases at V and 9 bases at J, with 10 bases between the two ends. The CDR3 sequence is CASSPGRESYTF. In DNA form, the CDR3 reads TGTGCCAGCTCACCAGGCAGGGAAAGCTACACCTTC.

The chain recombines TRBV7-2 with TRBJ2-4; D possibly matches TRBD1 or TRBD2 (5 bases each). Per the germline V gene, CDR1 is SGHTA and CDR2 is FQGNSA. Trimming took 5 bases from V and 11 from J, leaving 22 bases between them. The CDR3 has 15 residues. As DNA, the CDR3 is TGTGCCAGCAGCCCTAGTTGGGCCCAAGGGGACCTTCAGTACTTC. Encoded protein: CASSPSWAQGDLQYF.

This chain links TRBV19 with TRBJ2-2; D perhaps matches TRBD2 (6 bases). The germline CDR1 and CDR2 sequences are LNHDA and SQIVND (reference sequence). The CDR3 has 14 amino acids. The V end lost 2 bases, the J end lost 5 bases, and 9 bases lay between the germline ends. In DNA form, the CDR3 reads TGTGCCAGTAGTATACAGCGGGTTACCGGGGAGCTGTTTTTT. Its protein product is CASSIQRVTGELFF. Drawing the rest from reference TRBV19 and TRBJ2-2, the complete variable domain is DGGITQSPKYLFRKEGQNVTLSCEQNLNHDAMYWYRQDPGQGLRLIYYSQIVNDFQKGDIAEGYSVSREKKESFPLTVTSAQKNPTAFYLCASSIQRVTGELFFGEGSRLTVL.

This clone has only one observation. The V gene is TRBV30, the J gene TRBJ2-1, with D possibly being TRBD2 (6 bases). CDR1 and CDR2 from the germline V gene are GTSNPN and SVGIG (reference sequence). CDR3 size: 14 residues. V was shortened by 2 bases and J by 7 bases, with 15 bases between the two germline ends. CDR3 residues: CAWSRSGSANEQFF. Here the CDR3 DNA reads TGTGCCTGGAGTAGGTCCGGGAGTGCGAATGAGCAGTTCTTC.

This chain joins TRBV6-5 and TRBJ1-4; possible D gene TRBD1, 5 bases. Per germline, CDR1 MNHEY and CDR2 SVGAGI. The CDR3 is 15 amino acids. Deletions cut 7 bases from V and 4 bases from J, with 16 bases between. CDR3 DNA sequence: TGTGCCAGCATGGATTTTTGGGGGAATAATGAAAAACTGTTTTTT. Encoded protein: CASMDFWGNNEKLFF.

This clone came up a few times. V usage is TRBV11-2 and J usage is TRBJ2-1; tentative D call: TRBD2 (6 bases). CDR1 and CDR2 from the germline V gene are SGHAT and FQNNGV. This CDR3 is 15 amino acids long. V was cut by 4 bases and J by 8 bases, with 18 bases left in between. CDR3 nucleotides: TGTGCCAGCAGCTCCCGGGGGAAGGCGGTGGATGAGCAGTTCTTC. As protein: CASSSRGKAVDEQFF.

V and J are TRBV7-9 and TRBJ2-2; no reliable D call. CDR3 length equals 14 residues. Germline lookup yields CDR1 SEHNR and CDR2 FQNEAQ (reference sequence). Trimming stripped 3 bases from V and 4 bases from J, with 9 bases between. The DNA for the CDR3 is TGTGCCAGCAGCTTCGGAGTGGTCACCGGGGAGCTGTTTTTT. It yields the protein CASSFGVVTGELFF.